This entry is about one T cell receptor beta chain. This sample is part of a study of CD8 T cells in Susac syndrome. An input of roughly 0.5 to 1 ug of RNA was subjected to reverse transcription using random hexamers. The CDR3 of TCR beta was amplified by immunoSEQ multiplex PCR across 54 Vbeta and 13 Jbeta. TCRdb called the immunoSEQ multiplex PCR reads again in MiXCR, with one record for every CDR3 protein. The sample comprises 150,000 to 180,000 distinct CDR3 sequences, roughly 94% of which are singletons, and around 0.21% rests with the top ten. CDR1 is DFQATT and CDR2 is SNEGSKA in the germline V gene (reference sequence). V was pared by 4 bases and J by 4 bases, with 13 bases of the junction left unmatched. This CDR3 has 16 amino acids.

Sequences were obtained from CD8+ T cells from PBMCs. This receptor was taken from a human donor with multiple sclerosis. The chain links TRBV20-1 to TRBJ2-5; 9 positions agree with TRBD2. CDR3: CSANPAGGPLAETQYF. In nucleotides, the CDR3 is TGCAGTGCTAACCCAGCGGGGGGACCCCTTGCAGAGACCCAGTACTTC.